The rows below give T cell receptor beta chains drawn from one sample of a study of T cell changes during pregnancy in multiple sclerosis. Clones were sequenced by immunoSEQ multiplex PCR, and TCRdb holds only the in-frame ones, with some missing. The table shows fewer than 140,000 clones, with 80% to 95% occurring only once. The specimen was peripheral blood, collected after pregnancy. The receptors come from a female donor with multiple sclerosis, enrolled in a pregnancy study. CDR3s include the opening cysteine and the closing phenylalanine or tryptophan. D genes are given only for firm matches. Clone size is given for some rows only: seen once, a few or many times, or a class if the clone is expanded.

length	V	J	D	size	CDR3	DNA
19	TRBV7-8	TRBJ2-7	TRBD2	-	CASSRKATSGPESSYEQYF	TGTGCCAGCAGCAGAAAGGCGACTAGCGGGCCTGAAAGCTCCTACGAGCAGTACTTC
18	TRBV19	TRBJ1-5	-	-	CASSIDIGRQGSNQPQHF	TGTGCCAGTAGTATAGATATAGGTCGGCAGGGGAGCAATCAGCCCCAGCATTTT
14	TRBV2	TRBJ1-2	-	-	CASSPQTVPYGYTF	TGTGCCAGCAGTCCCCAGACAGTCCCCTATGGCTACACCTTC
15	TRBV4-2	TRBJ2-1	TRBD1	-	CASSQEYRGYNEQFF	TGTGCCAGCAGCCAAGAGTACAGGGGCTACAATGAGCAGTTCTTC
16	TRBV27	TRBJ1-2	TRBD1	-	CASSSYGTGGTEGYTF	TGTGCCAGCAGTTCATACGGGACAGGGGGGACAGAAGGCTACACCTTC
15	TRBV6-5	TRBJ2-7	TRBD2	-	CASRSLRGSADEQYF	TGTGCCAGCAGGTCCCTCCGCGGGAGTGCGGACGAGCAGTACTTC
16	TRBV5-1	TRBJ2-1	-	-	CASSLGGKDSYNEQFF	TGCGCCAGCAGCTTGGGAGGGAAAGACTCCTACAATGAGCAGTTCTTC
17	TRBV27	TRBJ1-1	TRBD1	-	CASSSSQFRGRDTEAFF	TGTGCCAGCAGTTCCTCCCAATTTAGGGGGCGAGACACTGAAGCTTTCTTT
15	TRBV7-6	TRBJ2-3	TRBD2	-	CASSSAGSGIDTQYF	TGTGCCAGCAGCTCCGCGGGAAGCGGGATAGATACGCAGTATTTT
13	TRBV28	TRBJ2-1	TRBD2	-	CASEAGVHNEQFF	TGTGCCAGTGAAGCGGGAGTCCACAATGAGCAGTTCTTC
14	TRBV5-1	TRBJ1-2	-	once	CASSPGATGYGYTF	TGCGCCAGCAGCCCCGGCGCGACAGGCTATGGCTACACCTTC
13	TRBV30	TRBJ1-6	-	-	CAWKTVGSSPLHF	TGTGCCTGGAAGACAGTCGGATCTTCACCCCTCCACTTT
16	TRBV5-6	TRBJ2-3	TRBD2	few	CASSLVGAGNTDTQYF	TGTGCCAGCAGCTTGGTGGGAGCGGGGAACACAGATACGCAGTATTTT
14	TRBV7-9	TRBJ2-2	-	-	CASSPGTHTGELFF	TGTGCCAGCAGCCCCGGGACACACACCGGGGAGCTGTTTTTT
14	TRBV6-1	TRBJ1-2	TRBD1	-	CASSRQGPRYGYTF	TGTGCCAGCAGTCGACAGGGACCGAGGTATGGCTACACCTTC
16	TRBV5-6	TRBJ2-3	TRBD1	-	CASSPWVGQDSGTQYF	TGTGCCAGCAGCCCTTGGGTGGGACAGGATTCGGGTACGCAGTATTTT
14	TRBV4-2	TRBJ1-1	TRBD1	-	CASSFGQGDTEAFF	TGTGCCAGCAGCTTCGGACAGGGTGATACTGAAGCTTTCTTT
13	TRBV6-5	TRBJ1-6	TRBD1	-	CASRRDRNSPLHF	TGTGCCAGCAGACGGGACAGAAATTCACCCCTCCACTTT
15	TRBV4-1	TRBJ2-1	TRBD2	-	CASSPAGGLVDEQFF	TGCGCCAGCAGCCCGGCGGGAGGCCTTGTGGATGAGCAGTTCTTC
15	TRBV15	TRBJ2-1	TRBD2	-	CATSRDGLAVDEQFF	TGTGCCACCAGCAGAGACGGACTAGCTGTCGATGAGCAGTTCTTC
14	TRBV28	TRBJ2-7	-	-	CASSLPGSSGEQYF	TGTGCCAGCAGTTTGCCGGGATCCTCGGGCGAGCAGTACTTC
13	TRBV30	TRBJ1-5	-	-	CAWSARTDQPQHF	TGTGCCTGGAGTGCCCGGACAGATCAGCCCCAGCATTTT
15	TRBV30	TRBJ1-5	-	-	CAWGDSGISNQPQHF	TGTGCCTGGGGAGACTCGGGGATTAGCAATCAGCCCCAGCATTTT
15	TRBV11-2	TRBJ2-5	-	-	CASSLDGSGQETQYF	TGTGCCAGCAGCTTAGATGGTAGCGGACAAGAGACCCAGTACTTC
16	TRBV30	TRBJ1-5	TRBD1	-	CAWSGGGQGANQPQHF	TGTGCCTGGAGTGGAGGTGGGCAGGGGGCGAATCAGCCCCAGCATTTT